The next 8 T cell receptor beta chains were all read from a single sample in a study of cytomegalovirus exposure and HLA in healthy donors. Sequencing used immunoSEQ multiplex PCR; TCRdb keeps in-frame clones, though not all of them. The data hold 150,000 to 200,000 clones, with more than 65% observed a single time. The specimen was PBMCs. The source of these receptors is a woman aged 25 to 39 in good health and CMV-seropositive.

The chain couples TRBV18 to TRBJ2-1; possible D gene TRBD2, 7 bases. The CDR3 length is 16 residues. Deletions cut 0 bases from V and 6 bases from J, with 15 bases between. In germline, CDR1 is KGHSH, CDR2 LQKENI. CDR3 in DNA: TGTGCCAGCTCACCACCGGGGCGGGGGCTGCGCAATGAGCAGTTCTTC. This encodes CASSPPGRGLRNEQFF.

CDR3 loop: CASSLSGVQETQYF. The CDR3 nucleotides read TGTGCCAGCAGCTTATCCGGGGTACAAGAGACCCAGTACTTC. The chain has TRBV7-2 and TRBJ2-5; a possible D gene is TRBD2 (5 bases). The CDR3 spans 14 residues. Trimming removed 2 bases at V and 2 bases at J, with 9 bases between. Germline assignment: CDR1 SGHTA and CDR2 FQGNSA.

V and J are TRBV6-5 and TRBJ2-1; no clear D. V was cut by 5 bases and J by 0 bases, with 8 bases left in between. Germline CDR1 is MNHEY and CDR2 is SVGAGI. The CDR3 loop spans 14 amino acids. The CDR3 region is CASSLRSSYNEQFF. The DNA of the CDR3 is TGTGCCAGCAGTCTACGATCCTCCTACAATGAGCAGTTCTTC.

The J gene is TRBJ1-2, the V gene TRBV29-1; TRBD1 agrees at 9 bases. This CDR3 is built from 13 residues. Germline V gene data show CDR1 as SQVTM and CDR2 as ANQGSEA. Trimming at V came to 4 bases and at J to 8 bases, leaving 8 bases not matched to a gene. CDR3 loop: CSVGGTGMGGYTF. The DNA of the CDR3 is TGCAGCGTTGGGGGGACAGGGATGGGAGGCTACACCTTC.

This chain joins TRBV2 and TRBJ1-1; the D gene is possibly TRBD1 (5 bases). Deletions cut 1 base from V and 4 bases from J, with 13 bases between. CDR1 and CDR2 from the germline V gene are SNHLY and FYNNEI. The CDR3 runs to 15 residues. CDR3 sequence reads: CASSEEGGDSTEAFF. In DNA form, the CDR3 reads TGTGCCAGCAGTGAAGAGGGAGGGGATAGCACTGAAGCTTTCTTT. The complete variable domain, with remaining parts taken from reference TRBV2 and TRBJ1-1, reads EPEVTQTPSHQVTQMGQEVILRCVPISNHLYFYWYRQILGQKVEFLVSFYNNEISEKSEIFDDQFSVERPDGSNFTLKIRSTKLEDSAMYFCASSEEGGDSTEAFFGQGTRLTVV.

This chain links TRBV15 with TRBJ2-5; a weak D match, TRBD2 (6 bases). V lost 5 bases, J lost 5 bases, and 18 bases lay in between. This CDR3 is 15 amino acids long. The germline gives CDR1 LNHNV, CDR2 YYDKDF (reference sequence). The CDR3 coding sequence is TGTGCCACCAGCGAACTTTCCTGGGGGGTTGAGACCCAGTACTTC. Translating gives CATSELSWGVETQYF.

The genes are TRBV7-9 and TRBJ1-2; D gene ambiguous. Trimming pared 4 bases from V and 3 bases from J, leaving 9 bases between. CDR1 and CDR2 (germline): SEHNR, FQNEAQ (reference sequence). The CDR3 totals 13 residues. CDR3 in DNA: TGTGCCAGCAGCTCCGGGAACGACTATGGCTACACCTTC. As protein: CASSSGNDYGYTF.

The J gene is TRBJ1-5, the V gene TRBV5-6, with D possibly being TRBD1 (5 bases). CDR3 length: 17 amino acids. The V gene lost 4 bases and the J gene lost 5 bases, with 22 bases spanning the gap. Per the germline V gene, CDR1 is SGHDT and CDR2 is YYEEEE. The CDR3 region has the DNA TGTGCCAGCAGCACATACCGGGACTACCTAGAGCATCAGCCCCAGCATTTT. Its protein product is CASSTYRDYLEHQPQHF.